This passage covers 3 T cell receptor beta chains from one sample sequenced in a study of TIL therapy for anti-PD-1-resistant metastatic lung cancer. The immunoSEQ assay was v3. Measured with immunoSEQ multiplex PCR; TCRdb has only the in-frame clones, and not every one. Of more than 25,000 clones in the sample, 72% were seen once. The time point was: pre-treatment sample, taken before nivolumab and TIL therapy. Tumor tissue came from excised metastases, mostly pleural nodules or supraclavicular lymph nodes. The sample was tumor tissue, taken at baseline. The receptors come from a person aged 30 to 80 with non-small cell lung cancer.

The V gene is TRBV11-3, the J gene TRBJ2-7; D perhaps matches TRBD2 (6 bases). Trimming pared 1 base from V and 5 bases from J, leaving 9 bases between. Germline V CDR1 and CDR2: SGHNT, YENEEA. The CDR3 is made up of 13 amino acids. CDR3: CASSLGEANEQYF. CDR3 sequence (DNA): TGTGCCAGCAGCTTAGGGGAGGCGAACGAGCAGTACTTC.

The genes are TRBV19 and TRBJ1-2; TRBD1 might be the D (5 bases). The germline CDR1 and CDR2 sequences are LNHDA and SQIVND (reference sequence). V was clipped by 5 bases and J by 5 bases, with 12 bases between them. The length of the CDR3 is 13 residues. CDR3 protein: CASSFTDIYGYTF. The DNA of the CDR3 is TGTGCCAGTAGTTTCACGGACATATATGGCTACACCTTC. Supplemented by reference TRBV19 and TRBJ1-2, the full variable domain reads DGGITQSPKYLFRKEGQNVTLSCEQNLNHDAMYWYRQDPGQGLRLIYYSQIVNDFQKGDIAEGYSVSREKKESFPLTVTSAQKNPTAFYLCASSFTDIYGYTFGSGTRLTVV.

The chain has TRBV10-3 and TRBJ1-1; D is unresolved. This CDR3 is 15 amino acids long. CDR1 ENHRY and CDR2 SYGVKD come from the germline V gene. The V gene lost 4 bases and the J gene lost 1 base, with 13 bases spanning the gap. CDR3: CAISVSGTWNTEAFF. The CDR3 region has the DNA TGTGCCATCAGTGTCTCGGGTACGTGGAACACTGAAGCTTTCTTT.